This T cell receptor beta chain was identified in a study of cytomegalovirus exposure and HLA in healthy donors. Study overall: A preliminary data release comprised around 85 million unique TCRs obtained from HLA-typed donors. Study-wide findings and caveats: Later on, an analysis tied about 17,000 TCR beta sequences to HLA alleles at 0.05 false discovery rate.

To note about this clone: Its antigen is as yet unknown.

With 60 Vbeta and 13 Jbeta primers, the PCR was carried out. Some clones are missing from TCRdb's copy, which holds only in-frame ones; the method was immunoSEQ multiplex PCR. The table includes about 190,000 clones, 60% to 85% detected once. This CDR3 comprises 14 residues. Germline V gene lookup returns CDR1 LNHNV and CDR2 YYDKDF (reference sequence). V lost 3 bases, J lost 7 bases, and 5 bases stayed unmatched. V and J are TRBV15 and TRBJ1-1; 10 nucleotides match TRBD1. Sequenced: PBMCs. This sequence was found in a woman younger than 30 in good health and CMV-seronegative. The chain's CDR3 is CATSRDRGGYEAFF. The CDR3 DNA reads TGTGCCACCAGCAGGGACAGGGGGGGATATGAAGCTTTCTTT.